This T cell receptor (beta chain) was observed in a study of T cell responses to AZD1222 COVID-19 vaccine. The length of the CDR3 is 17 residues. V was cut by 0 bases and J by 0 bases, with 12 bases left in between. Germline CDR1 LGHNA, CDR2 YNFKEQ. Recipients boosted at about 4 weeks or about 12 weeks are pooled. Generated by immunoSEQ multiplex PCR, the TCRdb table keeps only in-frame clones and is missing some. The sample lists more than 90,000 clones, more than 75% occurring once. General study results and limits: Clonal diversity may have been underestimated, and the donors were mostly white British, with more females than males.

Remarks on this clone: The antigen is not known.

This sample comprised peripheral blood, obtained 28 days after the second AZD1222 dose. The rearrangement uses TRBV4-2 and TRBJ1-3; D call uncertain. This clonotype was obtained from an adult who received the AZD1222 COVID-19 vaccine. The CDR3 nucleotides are TGTGCCAGCAGCCAAGATGCCAGCTTTCCCTCTGGAAACACCATATATTTT. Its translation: CASSQDASFPSGNTIYF.